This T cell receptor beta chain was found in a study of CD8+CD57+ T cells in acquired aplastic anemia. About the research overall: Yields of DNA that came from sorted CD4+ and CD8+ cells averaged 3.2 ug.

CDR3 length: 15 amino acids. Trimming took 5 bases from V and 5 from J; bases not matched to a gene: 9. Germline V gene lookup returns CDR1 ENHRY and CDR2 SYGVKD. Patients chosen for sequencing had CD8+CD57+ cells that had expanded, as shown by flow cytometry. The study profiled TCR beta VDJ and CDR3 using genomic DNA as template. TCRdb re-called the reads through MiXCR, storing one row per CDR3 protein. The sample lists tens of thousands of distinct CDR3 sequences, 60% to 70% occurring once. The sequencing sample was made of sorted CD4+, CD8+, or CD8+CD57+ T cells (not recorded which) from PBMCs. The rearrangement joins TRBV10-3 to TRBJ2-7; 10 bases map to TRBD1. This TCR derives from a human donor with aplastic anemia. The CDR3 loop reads CAISRAGTGDDEQYF. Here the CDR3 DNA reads TGTGCCATCAGTAGAGCCGGGACAGGGGACGACGAGCAGTACTTC.